This T cell receptor (beta chain) came from a study of early T cells in non-severe SARS-CoV-2 infection. Study background: Sequencing used unsorted whole-blood bulk RNA, so chains lack pairing.

This clonotype was recorded a few times. Its specificity is unknown. This CDR3 region has 14 residues. The germline V gene has CDR1 DFQATT and CDR2 SNEGSKA (reference sequence). V lost 4 bases and J lost 1, with 13 bases in between. Attachment of unique molecular identifiers was made to individual cDNA molecules. TCRdb passed the 5' RACE reads through MiXCR, listing each CDR3 protein once. Among approximately 47,000 distinct CDR3 sequences, around 6.4% were seen once, and the ten largest hold roughly 6.9%. Findings and caveats of the study: Private and CD4 specificities were missed by VDJdb matching, skewed to anti-spike CD8.

This receptor was taken from an adult who was a healthcare worker with PCR-confirmed SARS-CoV-2 infection or an uninfected control (not recorded which). V usage is TRBV20-1 and J usage is TRBJ1-1; D gene ambiguous. The sequencing used whole blood, collected at baseline. The DNA for the CDR3 is TGCAGTGCTATAACTCCCCCGGCGAACACTGAAGCTTTCTTT. This gives the protein CSAITPPANTEAFF.